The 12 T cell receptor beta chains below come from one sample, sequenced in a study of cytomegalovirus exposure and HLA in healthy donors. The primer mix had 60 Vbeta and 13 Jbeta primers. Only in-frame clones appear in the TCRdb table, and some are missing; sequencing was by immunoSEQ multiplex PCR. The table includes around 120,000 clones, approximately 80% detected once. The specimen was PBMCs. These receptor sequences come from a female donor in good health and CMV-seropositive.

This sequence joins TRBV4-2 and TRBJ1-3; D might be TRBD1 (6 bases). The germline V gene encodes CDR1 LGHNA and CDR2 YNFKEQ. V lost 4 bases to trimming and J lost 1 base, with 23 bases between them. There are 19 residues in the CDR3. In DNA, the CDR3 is TGTGCCAGCAGCCCTCCACAGGACAGTGGTAGATTTTCTGGAAACACCATATATTTT. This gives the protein CASSPPQDSGRFSGNTIYF.

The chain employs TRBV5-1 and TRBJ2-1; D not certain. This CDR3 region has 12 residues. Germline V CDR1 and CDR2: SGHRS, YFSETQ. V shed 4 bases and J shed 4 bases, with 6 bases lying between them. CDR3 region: CASSRNYNEQFF. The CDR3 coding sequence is TGCGCCAGCAGCCGTAATTACAATGAGCAGTTCTTC.

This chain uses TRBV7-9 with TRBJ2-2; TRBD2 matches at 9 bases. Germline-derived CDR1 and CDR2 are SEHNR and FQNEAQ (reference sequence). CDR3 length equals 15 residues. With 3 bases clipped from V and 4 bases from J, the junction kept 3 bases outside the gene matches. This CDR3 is CASSLGLAGTGELFF. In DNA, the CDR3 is TGTGCCAGCAGCTTGGGACTAGCTGGCACCGGGGAGCTGTTTTTT.

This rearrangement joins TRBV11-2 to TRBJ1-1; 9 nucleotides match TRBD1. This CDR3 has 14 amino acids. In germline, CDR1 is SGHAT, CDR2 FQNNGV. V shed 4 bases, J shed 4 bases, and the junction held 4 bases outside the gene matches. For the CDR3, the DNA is TGTGCCAGCAGCTCGGGACAGGGAGGCACTGAAGCTTTCTTT. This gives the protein CASSSGQGGTEAFF. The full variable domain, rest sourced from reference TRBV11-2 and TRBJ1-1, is EAGVAQSPRYKIIEKRQSVAFWCNPISGHATLYWYQQILGQGPKLLIQFQNNGVVDDSQLPKDRFSAERLKGVDSTLKIQPAKLEDSAVYLCASSSGQGGTEAFFGQGTRLTVV.

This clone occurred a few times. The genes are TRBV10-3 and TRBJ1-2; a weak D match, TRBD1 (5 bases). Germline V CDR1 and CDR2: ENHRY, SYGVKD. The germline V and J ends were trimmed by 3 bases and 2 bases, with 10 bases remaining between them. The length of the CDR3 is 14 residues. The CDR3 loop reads CAISEPQENYGYTF. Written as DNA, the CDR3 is TGTGCCATCAGTGAACCACAGGAGAACTATGGCTACACCTTC.

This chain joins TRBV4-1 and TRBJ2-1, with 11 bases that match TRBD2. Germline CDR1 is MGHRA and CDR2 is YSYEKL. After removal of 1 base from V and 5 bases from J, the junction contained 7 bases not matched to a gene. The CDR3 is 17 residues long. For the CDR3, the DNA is TGCGCCAGCAGCCAAGCCGAGGGACTAGCGGTCCACAATGAGCAGTTCTTC. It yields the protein CASSQAEGLAVHNEQFF.

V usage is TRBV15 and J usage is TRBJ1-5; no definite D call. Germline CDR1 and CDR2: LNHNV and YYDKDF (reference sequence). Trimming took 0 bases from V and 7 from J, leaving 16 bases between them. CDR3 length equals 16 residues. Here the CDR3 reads CATSRDTPGARQPQHF. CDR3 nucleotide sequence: TGTGCCACCAGCAGAGATACCCCGGGTGCAAGGCAGCCCCAGCATTTT.

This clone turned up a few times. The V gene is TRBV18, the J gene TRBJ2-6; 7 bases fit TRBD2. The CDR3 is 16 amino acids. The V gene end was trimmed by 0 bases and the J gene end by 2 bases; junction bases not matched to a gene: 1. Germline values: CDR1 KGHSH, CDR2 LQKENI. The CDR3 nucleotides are TGTGCCAGCTCACCACCGGGGGGGGCTGGGGCCAACGTCCTGACTTTC. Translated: CASSPPGGAGANVLTF.

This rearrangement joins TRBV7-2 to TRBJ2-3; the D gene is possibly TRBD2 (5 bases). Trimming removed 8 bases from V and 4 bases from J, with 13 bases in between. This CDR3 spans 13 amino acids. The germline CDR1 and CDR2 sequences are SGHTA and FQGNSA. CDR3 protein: CASALTRADTQYF. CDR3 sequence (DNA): TGTGCCAGCGCTCTTACTAGAGCAGATACGCAGTATTTT.

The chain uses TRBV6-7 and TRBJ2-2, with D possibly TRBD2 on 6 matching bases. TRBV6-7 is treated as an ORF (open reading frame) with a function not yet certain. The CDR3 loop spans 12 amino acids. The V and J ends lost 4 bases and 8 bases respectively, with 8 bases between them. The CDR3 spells CASSSRGGELFF. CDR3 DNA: TGTGCCAGCAGTTCTCGGGGGGGGGAGCTGTTTTTT.

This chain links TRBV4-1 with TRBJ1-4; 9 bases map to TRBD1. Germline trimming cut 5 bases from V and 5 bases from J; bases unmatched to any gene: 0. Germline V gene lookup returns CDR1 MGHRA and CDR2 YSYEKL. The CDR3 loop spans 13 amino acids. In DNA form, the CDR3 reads TGCGCCAGCAGCGGACAGGGGAATGAAAAACTGTTTTTT. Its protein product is CASSGQGNEKLFF.

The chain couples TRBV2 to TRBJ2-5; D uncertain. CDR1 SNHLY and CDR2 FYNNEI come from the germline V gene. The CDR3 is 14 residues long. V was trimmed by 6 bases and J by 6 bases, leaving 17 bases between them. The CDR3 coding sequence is TGTGCCAGCAGGCCCCAGGTAGTCTCACAGACCCAGTACTTC. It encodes CASRPQVVSQTQYF.